Listed below are T cell receptor beta chains from one sample, sequenced in a study of blood T cell repertoires in COVID-19. Some clones are missing from TCRdb's copy, which holds only in-frame ones; the method was immunoSEQ multiplex PCR. The table includes about 130,000 clones, about 80% detected once. Sequencing was performed on peripheral blood. These receptors were collected from a woman aged 80 or over with acute or convalescent COVID-19. Each CDR3 is given with its conserved first and last residue. The order of the fields is clone size, V gene, J gene, D gene, CDR3 DNA, CDR3 protein. A D gene is named only where the DNA matches it firmly. The listing skips clone size in some rows; elsewhere it reads once, few, many or a size class.

few,TRBV7-9,TRBJ1-2,TRBD1,TGTGCCAGCAGCCTTTTACAGGGGGGGTCTGGCTACACCTTC,CASSLLQGGSGYTF
NA,TRBV19,TRBJ1-6,TRBD1,TGTGCCAGTAGTGACTCGGGACAGGGCGATTCACCCCTCCACTTT,CASSDSGQGDSPLHF
NA,TRBV14,TRBJ2-5,TRBD2,TGTGCCAGCAGCCAAGATACCCGACTAGCGGCCGGAGAGACCCAGTACTTC,CASSQDTRLAAGETQYF
NA,TRBV5-1,TRBJ2-7,NA,TGCGCCAGCGGGCGCTTAGGGGGGGACGGACGTTTCTACGAGCAGTACTTC,CASGRLGGDGRFYEQYF
few,TRBV5-5,TRBJ1-5,NA,TGTGCCAGCTCAACAACCAACAATCAGCCCCAGCATTTT,CASSTTNNQPQHF
NA,TRBV10-3,TRBJ1-2,TRBD1,TGTGCCATCAGTGAAGGACAGGGTGATGGCTACACCTTC,CAISEGQGDGYTF
NA,TRBV29-1,TRBJ1-1,NA,TGCAGCGTTGAAAGGGGGGGTGGTACTGAAGCTTTCTTT,CSVERGGGTEAFF
NA,TRBV10-3,TRBJ1-2,NA,TGTGCCATCAGTGAGTCCCGGGAGGGCGGCTACACCTTC,CAISESREGGYTF
NA,TRBV11-3,TRBJ2-1,NA,TGTGCCAGCAGCTTAGGTGTTTGGGGGGGCCATTCCTACAATGAGCAGTTCTTC,CASSLGVWGGHSYNEQFF
NA,TRBV5-1,TRBJ2-7,TRBD1,TGCGCCAGCAGCGTTGGTGGGACAGGGTCCTACGAGCAGTACTTC,CASSVGGTGSYEQYF
NA,TRBV5-6,TRBJ1-3,TRBD1,TGTGCCAGCAGCTTGGAGGGACAGGCATACACCATATATTTT,CASSLEGQAYTIYF
few,TRBV6-1,TRBJ1-2,NA,TGTGCCAGCAGTGAGGGGCCCTATGGCTACACCTTC,CASSEGPYGYTF
NA,TRBV7-2,TRBJ2-1,NA,TGTGCCAGCAGCTTGGAGGGGTTGTCGGAGAATGAGCAGTTCTTC,CASSLEGLSENEQFF
NA,TRBV5-4,TRBJ1-1,NA,TGTGCCAGCAGCGCACAAATCCAAGAGGAGGCTTTCTTT,CASSAQIQEEAFF
NA,TRBV5-4,TRBJ1-2,TRBD1,TGTGCCAGCAGCTTGGGACAGGGACTTGGCTACACCTTC,CASSLGQGLGYTF
NA,TRBV18,TRBJ2-7,TRBD1,TGTGCCAGCTCACCACTACAGGGGGCGTATGAGCAGTACTTC,CASSPLQGAYEQYF